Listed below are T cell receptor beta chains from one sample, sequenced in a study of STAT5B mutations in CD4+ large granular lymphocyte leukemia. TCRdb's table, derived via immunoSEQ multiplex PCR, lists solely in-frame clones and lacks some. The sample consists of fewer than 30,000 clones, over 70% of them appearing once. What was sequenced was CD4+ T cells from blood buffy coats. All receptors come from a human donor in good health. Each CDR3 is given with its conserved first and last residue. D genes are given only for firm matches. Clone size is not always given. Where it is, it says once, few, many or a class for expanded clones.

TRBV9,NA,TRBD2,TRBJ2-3,TGTGCCAGCAGCGTAGTGGGTAGCGGGGGGACACAAGATACGCAGTATTTT,CASSVVGSGGTQDTQYF
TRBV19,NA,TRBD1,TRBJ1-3,TGTGCCAGTAGTGACCCGGGACAGGGAGCAAACACCATATATTTT,CASSDPGQGANTIYF
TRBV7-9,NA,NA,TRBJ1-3,TGTGCCAGCAACCTGGGGGTCTCTGGAAACACCATATATTTT,CASNLGVSGNTIYF
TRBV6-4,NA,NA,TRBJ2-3,TGTGCCAGCAGTGCACAGACCACAGATACGCAGTATTTT,CASSAQTTDTQYF
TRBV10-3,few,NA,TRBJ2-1,TGTGCCATCAGTGATGGGTGGGGGAACAGAGGTGAGCAGTTCTTC,CAISDGWGNRGEQFF
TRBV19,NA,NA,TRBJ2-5,TGTGCCAGTAGCCCGACTCGCCAAGAGACCCAGTACTTC,CASSPTRQETQYF
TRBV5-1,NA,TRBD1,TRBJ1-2,TGCGCCAGCAGCCCGGAAGGACAGGGGGCCATTGGCTACACCTTC,CASSPEGQGAIGYTF
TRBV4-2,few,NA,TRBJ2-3,TGTGCCAGCAGCCAAGTGATCGGGGGAACCGGGGCGCAGTATTTT,CASSQVIGGTGAQYF
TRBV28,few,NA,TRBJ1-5,TGTGCCACCCTGAGGAGGGGAAGGGGTTCGAATCAGCCCCAGCATTTT,CATLRRGRGSNQPQHF
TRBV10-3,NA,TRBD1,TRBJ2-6,TGTGCCATCAGTGAGTCGAGCAGACAGGGCTTAAGGGCCAACGTCCTGACTTTC,CAISESSRQGLRANVLTF
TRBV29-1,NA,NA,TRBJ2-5,TGCAGCGTTGAGGAACCCCAAGAGACCCAGTACTTC,CSVEEPQETQYF
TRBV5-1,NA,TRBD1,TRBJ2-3,TGCGCCAGCAGTTTGGCTCGGGACAGGGGGTCAGATACGCAGTATTTT,CASSLARDRGSDTQYF
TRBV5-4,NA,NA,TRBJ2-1,TGTGCCAGCAGCTTGGAAGGTGATGAGCAGTTCTTC,CASSLEGDEQFF
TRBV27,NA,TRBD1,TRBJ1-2,TGTGCCAGCACCCCAGGGGGGGCTTATGGCTACACCTTC,CASTPGGAYGYTF
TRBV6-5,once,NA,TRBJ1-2,TGTGCCAGCAGGCCGGGACACTACTATGGCTACACCTTC,CASRPGHYYGYTF